These T cell receptor beta chains were read from a single sample in a study of identical twins. MiXCR was run by TCRdb on the 5' RACE reads, yielding one entry per CDR3 protein. The profile shows a few hundred thousand distinct CDR3 sequences, 15% to 20% of them singletons. Sequenced material: naive T cells sorted from blood. The receptors shown here come from a man aged 45-65 years in good health. CDR3s leave out the opening cysteine and the closing phenylalanine or tryptophan.

>TRBV20-1|TRBJ2-5
SAAAGGRETQY
>TRBV7-2|TRBJ1-6
ASSLVRTGINSPLH
>TRBV6-5|TRBJ2-1
ASSYSPSGGFNEQF
>TRBV6-1|TRBJ1-1
ASSDLLGTLGTEAF
>TRBV5-6|TRBJ1-2
ASTDSSRYYGYT
>TRBV2|TRBJ2-3
ASLQGADTQY
>TRBV12-3/TRBV12-4|TRBJ2-7
ASSPSLYEQY
>TRBV7-9|TRBJ2-1
ASSLDSLGEQF
>TRBV6-2/TRBV6-3|TRBJ2-1
ASSYSGLARVDEQF
>TRBV4-3|TRBJ1-6
ASSQEQENSPLH
>TRBV20-1|TRBJ2-1
SPYTRDNEQF
>TRBV20-1|TRBJ1-3
SARNPNTATTHSFSGNTIY
>TRBV4-2|TRBJ2-5
ASSQDLASGPQETQY